Given below is one T cell receptor beta chain in context. The CDR3 is 14 amino acids. The V end lost 4 bases, the J end lost 5 bases, and 14 bases lay between the germline ends. The germline CDR1 and CDR2 sequences are SGHVS and FQNEAQ. This record belongs to a study of blood T cell repertoires in COVID-19. The overall study: Acute-phase and convalescent COVID-19 samples originated in the United States, Italy and Spain.

Clones were read by immunoSEQ multiplex PCR, and TCRdb kept only the in-frame ones, dropping some. Here the sample spans around 22,000 clones, over 80% being singletons. This clonotype was sampled from a human donor with active COVID-19. The donor label of this sample is uncertain. The sample comprised peripheral blood. The chain carries TRBV7-8 and TRBJ1-2, with unresolved D. CDR3 nucleotides: TGTGCCAGCAGCTCCACTGGGAGGGCGTATGGCTACACCTTC. Translated: CASSSTGRAYGYTF.